This T cell receptor beta chain was identified during a study of breast tumors, draining lymph nodes, adjacent tissues. General study points: Tumor TCR diversity was below lymph nodes but above nontumor tissue.

This clonotype was recorded a few times. Its antigen is not known. TCRdb passed the multiplex PCR reads through MiXCR, listing each CDR3 protein once. Of 50,000 to 75,000 distinct CDR3 sequences in the sample, roughly 57% are singletons; the top ten hold roughly 19%. The receptor comes from a female donor with breast cancer. Some clones in this sample may be carry-over from other donors' samples. The sample taken for sequencing was breast tumor tissue.

This chain's CDR3 is CSARRGNNSPLHF. For the CDR3, the DNA is TGCAGCGCACGACGAGGGAATAATTCACCCCTCCACTTT. V is TRBV29-1 and J is TRBJ1-6; the D is unclear. The CDR3 extends over 13 amino acids. Germline values: CDR1 SQVTM, CDR2 ANQGSEA. V lost 7 bases and J lost 5, with 12 bases in between.